This T cell receptor (beta chain) comes out of a study of shared clonotypes between healthy human individuals. Study-wide findings and caveats: Unshared clonotypes carried lower generation probabilities than those common to all four donors.

The CDR3 contains 14 residues. Germline values: CDR1 SNHLY, CDR2 FYNNEI. Deletions cut 5 bases from V and 3 bases from J, with 11 bases between. Terminally differentiated effector memory CD45RA+ cells were left out of the naive CD8 fraction, which was CD45RO-negative and positively selected for CCR7. Of note for this clone: Antigen: not known.

Profiling relied on immunoSEQ multiplex PCR, and the TCRdb table lists in-frame clones only, not all of them. The sample records about 2,200,000 clones, 93% being singletons. This receptor was taken from a man aged 18 to 29 in good health. Some clones in this sample may be carry-over from other donors' samples. The material sequenced was naive CD8+ T cells from PBMCs. This chain uses TRBV2 with TRBJ2-1; maybe TRBD1 (6 bases). CDR3 sequence (DNA): TGTGCCAGCAGTTGGGGGCAGATCTACAATGAGCAGTTCTTC. Its protein is CASSWGQIYNEQFF.